Shown below are 28 T cell receptor beta chains from a single sample sequenced in a study of shared clonotypes between healthy human individuals. Profiled with immunoSEQ multiplex PCR; TCRdb holds only in-frame clones, not every one. Counted here are millions of clones, over 85% occurring once; the ten biggest clones make up about 0.13%. Sequenced: naive CD4+ T cells sorted from blood. Subset reported: CD45RA+ positively selected. The source of these receptors is a young man in good health.

The V call is TRBV27, the J call TRBJ2-3, with TRBD2 matching 7 bases. V dropped 6 bases and J dropped 2; count of bases not matched to a gene: 8. Germline V gene lookup returns CDR1 MNHEY and CDR2 SMNVEV (reference sequence). CDR3 length: 15 residues. The CDR3 here is CASSPGGVITDTQYF. The CDR3 DNA is TGTGCCAGCAGCCCGGGGGGTGTGATCACAGATACGCAGTATTTT.

The gene calls are TRBV19 and TRBJ2-2; possibly TRBD1 for D (5 bases). Trimming took off 10 bases at V and 2 bases at J, with 20 bases between the two ends. This CDR3 spans 16 amino acids. CDR1 and CDR2 from the germline V gene are LNHDA and SQIVND (reference sequence). The CDR3 region is CATSPETASNTGELFF. CDR3 sequence (DNA): TGTGCCACTTCACCGGAGACAGCATCTAACACCGGGGAGCTGTTTTTT.

The V gene is TRBV5-8, the J gene TRBJ1-6, with D hard to call. V lost 1 base and J lost 9, with 17 bases in between. Per germline, CDR1 SGHTS and CDR2 YDEGEE. This CDR3 has 16 amino acids. CDR3 loop: CASSLSGSTLSSPLHF. In nucleotides, the CDR3 is TGTGCCAGCAGCTTGTCGGGGTCCACCTTAAGTTCACCCCTCCACTTT.

The gene calls are TRBV5-1 and TRBJ2-1; 10 bases fit TRBD2. Germline V CDR1 and CDR2: SGHRS, YFSETQ. Trimming cost V 4 bases and J 5 bases; bases outside gene matches: 9. The CDR3 runs 16 residues. The CDR3 loop reads CASSRLAGGGNNEQFF. The DNA for the CDR3 is TGCGCCAGCAGCAGGTTAGCGGGAGGTGGAAACAATGAGCAGTTCTTC.

This clone has a single count. Distinct nucleotide sequences in the sample also encode this CDR3. V is TRBV5-1 and J is TRBJ1-3; D not certain. The germline gives CDR1 SGHRS, CDR2 YFSETQ. There are 14 residues in the CDR3. The V end lost 0 bases, the J end lost 2 bases, and 6 bases lay between the germline ends. CDR3 DNA sequence: TGCGCCAGCAGCTTGGATAATGCTGGAAACACCATATATTTT. It codes for CASSLDNAGNTIYF.

This chain links TRBV5-1 with TRBJ2-7; 9 nucleotides line up with TRBD1. CDR3 size: 17 residues. Trimming took 0 bases from V and 4 from J; bases not matched to a gene: 11. Germline assignment: CDR1 SGHRS and CDR2 YFSETQ. As DNA, the CDR3 is TGCGCCAGCAGCTTGGTCCCGGGACAGGGAGTCGAGTACGAGCAGTACTTC. Translation gives CASSLVPGQGVEYEQYF.

V usage is TRBV10-3 and J usage is TRBJ1-1; no clear D. V was cut by 3 bases and J by 3 bases, with 8 bases left in between. Germline V gene lookup returns CDR1 ENHRY and CDR2 SYGVKD. This CDR3 comprises 13 residues. The CDR3 loop is CAISDLVDTEAFF. Written as DNA, the CDR3 is TGTGCCATCAGTGACTTGGTAGACACTGAAGCTTTCTTT.

The chain is built from TRBV19 and TRBJ1-5, with a weak D call TRBD1 (5 bases). The CDR3 contains 15 residues. Trimming took 6 bases from V and 0 from J, leaving 12 bases between them. Germline CDR1 and CDR2: LNHDA and SQIVND (reference sequence). DNA for the CDR3: TGTGCCAGTAGGGAAATGGGACTTAGCAATCAGCCCCAGCATTTT. Its translation: CASREMGLSNQPQHF.

As regards this clone: Within the sample, other DNA sequences also encode this same CDR3. The chain links TRBV30 to TRBJ1-2; possibly TRBD1 for D (5 bases). V lost 0 bases, J lost 4 bases, and 6 bases lay in between. Germline lookup yields CDR1 GTSNPN and CDR2 SVGIG (reference sequence). The CDR3 is made up of 12 amino acids. Here the CDR3 reads CAWSVQVYGYTF. In nucleotides, the CDR3 is TGTGCCTGGAGTGTACAGGTCTATGGCTACACCTTC.

The chain links TRBV10-3 to TRBJ2-2, with 7 bases identical to TRBD1. This CDR3 spans 14 amino acids. Per the germline V gene, CDR1 is ENHRY and CDR2 is SYGVKD. With 4 bases clipped from V and 6 bases from J, the junction kept 5 bases outside the gene matches. The CDR3 region is CAISGQGDSGELFF. CDR3 sequence (DNA): TGTGCCATCAGTGGACAGGGAGACTCCGGGGAGCTGTTTTTT.

The chain employs TRBV6-5 and TRBJ1-1; 9 nucleotides match TRBD1. V lost 2 bases to trimming and J lost 7 bases; unmatched junction nucleotides: 5. Per the germline V gene, CDR1 is MNHEY and CDR2 is SVGAGI. CDR3 length: 14 amino acids. CDR3 region: CASSYEGQGGEAFF. Written as DNA, the CDR3 is TGTGCCAGCAGTTACGAGGGACAGGGTGGTGAAGCTTTCTTT.

This clone was detected many times. The rearrangement uses TRBV6-5 and TRBJ2-1; D is unclear. The CDR3 consists of 13 residues. Germline lookup yields CDR1 MNHEY and CDR2 SVGAGI. The ends were cut back, 6 bases at V and 5 bases at J, with 11 bases in the middle. The CDR3 spells CASSRTRHNEQFF. The CDR3 bases are TGTGCCAGCAGCCGGACGCGCCACAATGAGCAGTTCTTC.

The chain combines TRBV9 with TRBJ1-4; D is unclear. Trimming removed 4 bases at V and 0 bases at J, with 10 bases between. This CDR3 is 15 amino acids long. From germline, CDR1 is SGDLS and CDR2 YYNGEE. CDR3 DNA: TGTGCCAGCAGCCCCCGGTCCGCAACTAATGAAAAACTGTTTTTT. This translates into CASSPRSATNEKLFF.

The chain carries TRBV27 and TRBJ1-2, with TRBD1 matching 7 bases. V lost 6 bases, J lost 8 bases, and 9 bases stayed unmatched. CDR1 and CDR2 from the germline V gene are MNHEY and SMNVEV (reference sequence). This CDR3 comprises 13 residues. In DNA form, the CDR3 reads TGTGCCAGCAGCCTACAGGGGTATGGAGGCTACACCTTC. Translated: CASSLQGYGGYTF.

J is TRBJ2-5 and V is TRBV4-2; TRBD2 aligns across 14 bases. CDR1 LGHNA and CDR2 YNFKEQ come from the germline V gene. The junction had 9 bases not matched to a gene; V was cut back by 4 bases and J by 2 bases. This CDR3 has 18 residues. DNA for the CDR3: TGTGCCAGCAGCCTGATGGGACTAGCGGGGGCCGAACAAGAGACCCAGTACTTC. It codes for CASSLMGLAGAEQETQYF.

The rearrangement uses TRBV5-1 and TRBJ2-7, with D uncertain. The CDR3 totals 15 residues. Trimming cost V 4 bases and J 2 bases, with 16 bases left between them. Germline CDR1 SGHRS, CDR2 YFSETQ. The CDR3 here is CASSRIPGPPYEQYF. The CDR3 DNA follows: TGCGCCAGCAGCCGAATTCCAGGCCCACCCTACGAGCAGTACTTC.

CDR3 bases: TGCACCAGCAGCCGAGTACTAGCGGGAGGGATCAACAATGAGCAGTTCTTC. The encoded protein is CTSSRVLAGGINNEQFF. The chain couples TRBV1 to TRBJ2-1; the table gives TRBD2 as D, unverified against the DNA. TRBV1 is a documented pseudogene. The CDR3 has 17 amino acids.

The V and J genes are TRBV7-3 and TRBJ2-3; D unclear. Deletions cut 3 bases from V and 5 bases from J, with 6 bases between. The germline CDR1 and CDR2 sequences are SGHTA and FQGTGA. The length of the CDR3 is 12 residues. CDR3: CASSFSGDTQYF. CDR3 DNA: TGTGCCAGCAGCTTTAGTGGAGATACGCAGTATTTT.

V gene TRBV18 combines with J gene TRBJ2-1, with a possible D match to TRBD1 (6 bases). V lost 4 bases and J 5 bases, leaving 12 bases between the germline ends. Germline CDR1 is KGHSH and CDR2 is LQKENI. The CDR3 totals 14 residues. CDR3 sequence reads: CASSQTAGDNEQFF. CDR3 in DNA: TGTGCCAGCTCACAGACAGCAGGGGACAATGAGCAGTTCTTC.

The V call is TRBV2, the J call TRBJ2-3; D remains unclear. V lost 6 bases and J 10 bases, leaving 8 bases between the germline ends. The CDR3 loop spans 10 amino acids. CDR1 is SNHLY and CDR2 is FYNNEI in the germline V gene. Here the CDR3 reads CASRSKAQYF. The CDR3 DNA sequence: TGTGCCAGCAGATCGAAGGCGCAGTATTTT.

The CDR3 region is CASSQTGNYGYTF. The CDR3 DNA sequence: TGCGCCAGCAGCCAAACAGGAAACTATGGCTACACCTTC. The V gene is TRBV4-3, the J gene TRBJ1-2; possibly TRBD1 for D (5 bases). CDR3 length equals 13 residues. With 2 bases removed from V and 2 bases from J, the gap between germline ends came to 6 bases. From germline, CDR1 is LGHNA and CDR2 YSLEER.

The count of this clone is one. This chain uses TRBV5-3 with TRBJ1-2; D perhaps matches TRBD1 (5 bases). TRBV5-3 is labeled an ORF, and its function is uncertain. Between the trimmed V and J ends, which lost 9 bases and 6 bases, there was a span of 12 bases. The CDR3 consists of 11 residues. CDR3 DNA sequence: TGTGCCAAAACTGGGGCCCATGGCTACACCTTC. It translates to CAKTGAHGYTF.

The genes are TRBV11-2 and TRBJ1-1; D possibly corresponds to TRBD1 (6 bases). Trimming shortened V by 0 bases and J by 2 bases, and 10 bases separated the two germline ends. The CDR3 contains 15 residues. Germline V lookup: CDR1 SGHAT, CDR2 FQNNGV. CDR3 amino acids: CASSLEAGVNTEAFF. The CDR3 bases are TGTGCCAGCAGCTTAGAGGCAGGGGTCAACACTGAAGCTTTCTTT.

The chain links TRBV5-4 to TRBJ1-1; tentatively, D is TRBD1 (6 bases). Trimming cost V 0 bases and J 3 bases, with 12 bases left between them. The CDR3 consists of 15 residues. Germline loops: CDR1 SGHNT, CDR2 YYREEE (reference sequence). The CDR3 sequence: CASSLVGRGDTEAFF. The CDR3 DNA sequence: TGTGCCAGCAGCTTGGTTGGGAGGGGGGACACTGAAGCTTTCTTT. Using reference TRBV5-4 and TRBJ1-1 for the parts outside the CDR3, the full variable domain is ETGVTQSPTHLIKTRGQQVTLRCSSQSGHNTVSWYQQALGQGPQFIFQYYREEENGRGNFPPRFSGLQFPNYSSELNVNALELDDSALYLCASSLVGRGDTEAFFGQGTRLTVV.

CDR3 protein: CASSPGQEISEKLFF. The CDR3 coding sequence is TGCGCCAGCAGCCCAGGACAGGAGATAAGTGAAAAACTGTTTTTT. This chain uses TRBV4-1 with TRBJ1-4; 7 bases are a match to TRBD1. The CDR3 length is 15 residues. Per the germline V gene, CDR1 is MGHRA and CDR2 is YSYEKL. J lost 7 bases, V lost 4 bases, and 9 bases had no gene match.

This sequence joins TRBV28 and TRBJ2-7, with D perhaps matching TRBD1 or TRBD2 (9 bases each). Trimming left V 1 base short and J 5 bases short, with 27 bases between. Germline CDR1 and CDR2: MDHEN and SYDVKM. This CDR3 comprises 19 residues. CDR3 sequence reads: CASSLYRGGASRDRDEQYF. The CDR3 DNA sequence: TGTGCCAGCAGTTTATATCGCGGGGGGGCGTCCCGGGACAGGGACGAGCAGTACTTC.

On this clone itself: The sample carries other DNA sequences with the same CDR3. CDR3 sequence reads: CASTRKETQYF. The CDR3 DNA reads as TGTGCCAGCACAAGGAAAGAGACCCAGTACTTC. V and J are TRBV2 and TRBJ2-5, with no clear D. The germline gives CDR1 SNHLY, CDR2 FYNNEI. The CDR3 extends over 11 amino acids. Trimming removed 7 bases at V and 3 bases at J, with 6 bases between.

V is TRBV30 and J is TRBJ2-3, with TRBD2 matching 10 bases. J gave up 2 bases and V 3 bases, and 5 bases lay outside the gene matches. The CDR3 contains 15 residues. Germline CDR1 GTSNPN, CDR2 SVGIG (reference sequence). The CDR3, as DNA: TGTGCCTGGAGCGGACTAGCGGATCTCACAGATACGCAGTATTTT. It yields the protein CAWSGLADLTDTQYF.